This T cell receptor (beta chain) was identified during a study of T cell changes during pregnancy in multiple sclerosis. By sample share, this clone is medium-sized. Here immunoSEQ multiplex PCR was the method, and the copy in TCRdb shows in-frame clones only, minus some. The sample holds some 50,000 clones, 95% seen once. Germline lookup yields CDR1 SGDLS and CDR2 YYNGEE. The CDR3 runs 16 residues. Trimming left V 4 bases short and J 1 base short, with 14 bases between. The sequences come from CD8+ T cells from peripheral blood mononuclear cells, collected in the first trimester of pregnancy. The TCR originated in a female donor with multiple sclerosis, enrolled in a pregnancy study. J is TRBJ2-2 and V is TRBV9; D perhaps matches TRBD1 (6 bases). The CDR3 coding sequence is TGTGCCAGCAGCCCGAGGACAGCCGGGAACACCGGGGAGCTGTTTTTT. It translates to CASSPRTAGNTGELFF. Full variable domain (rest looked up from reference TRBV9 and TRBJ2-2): DSGVTQTPKHLITATGQRVTLRCSPRSGDLSVYWYQQSLDQGLQFLIQYYNGEERAKGNILERFSAQQFPDLHSELNLSSLELGDSALYFCASSPRTAGNTGELFFGEGSRLTVL.